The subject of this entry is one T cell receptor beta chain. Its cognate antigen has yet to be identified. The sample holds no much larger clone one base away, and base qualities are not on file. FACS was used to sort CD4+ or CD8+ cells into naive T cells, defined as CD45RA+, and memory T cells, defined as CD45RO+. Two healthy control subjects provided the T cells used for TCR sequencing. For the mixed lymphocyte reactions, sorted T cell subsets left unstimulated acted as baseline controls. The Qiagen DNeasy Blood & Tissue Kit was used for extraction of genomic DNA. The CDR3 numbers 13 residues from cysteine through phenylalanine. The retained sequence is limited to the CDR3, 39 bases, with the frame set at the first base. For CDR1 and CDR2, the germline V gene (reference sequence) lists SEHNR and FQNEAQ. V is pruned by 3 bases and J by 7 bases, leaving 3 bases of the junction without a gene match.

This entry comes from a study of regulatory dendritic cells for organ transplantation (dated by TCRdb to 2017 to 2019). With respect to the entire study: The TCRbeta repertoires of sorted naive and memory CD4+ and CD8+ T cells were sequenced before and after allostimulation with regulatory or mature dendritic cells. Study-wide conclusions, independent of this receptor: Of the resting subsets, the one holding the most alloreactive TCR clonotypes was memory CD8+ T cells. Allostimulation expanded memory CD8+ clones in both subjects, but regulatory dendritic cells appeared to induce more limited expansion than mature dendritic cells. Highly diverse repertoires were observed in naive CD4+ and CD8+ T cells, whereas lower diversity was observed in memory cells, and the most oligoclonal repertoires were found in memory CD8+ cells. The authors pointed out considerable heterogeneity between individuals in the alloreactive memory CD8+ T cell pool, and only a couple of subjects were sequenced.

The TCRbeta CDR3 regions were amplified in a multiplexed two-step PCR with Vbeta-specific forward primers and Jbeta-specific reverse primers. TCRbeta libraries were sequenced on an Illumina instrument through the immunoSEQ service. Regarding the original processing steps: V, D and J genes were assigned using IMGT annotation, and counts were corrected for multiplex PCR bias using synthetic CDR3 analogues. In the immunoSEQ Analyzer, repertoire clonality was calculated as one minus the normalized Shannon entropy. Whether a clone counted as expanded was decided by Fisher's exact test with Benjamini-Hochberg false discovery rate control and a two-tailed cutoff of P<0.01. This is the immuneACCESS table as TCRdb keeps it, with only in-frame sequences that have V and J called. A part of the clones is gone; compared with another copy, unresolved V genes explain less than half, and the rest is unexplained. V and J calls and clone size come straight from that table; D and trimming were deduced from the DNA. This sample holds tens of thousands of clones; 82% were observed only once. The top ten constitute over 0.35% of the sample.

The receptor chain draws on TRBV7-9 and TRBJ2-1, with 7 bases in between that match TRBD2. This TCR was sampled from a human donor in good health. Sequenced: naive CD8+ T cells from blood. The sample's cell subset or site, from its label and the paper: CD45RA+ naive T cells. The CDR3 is CASSFGGENEQFF. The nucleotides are TGTGCCAGCAGCTTTGGGGGGGAGAATGAGCAGTTCTTC.